This TCR beta chain was retrieved from a study of blood T cell repertoires in COVID-19. This CDR3 contains 12 residues. From germline, CDR1 is MNHNS and CDR2 SASEGT. V lost 5 bases, J lost 6 bases, and 4 bases stayed unmatched. Clones were sequenced by immunoSEQ multiplex PCR, and TCRdb holds only the in-frame ones, with some missing. This sample carries under 250,000 clones, roughly nine tenths of them seen once, and the ten largest clones take 1.6%. The chain joins TRBV6-1 to TRBJ2-7; 7 nucleotides line up with TRBD1. The TCR originated in a woman aged 60-75 years who had recovered from COVID-19. Sequenced input: peripheral blood. Here the CDR3 DNA reads TGTGCCAGCAGTTTTACAGGGGTCGAGCAGTACTTC. This translates into CASSFTGVEQYF.